This T cell receptor (beta chain) was observed in a study of CD8+ T cells in alopecia areata. Study-level information: Severity among treated patients was scored by the percentage of scalp area affected.

On this clone itself: The antigen remains unidentified.

Findings and caveats of the study: Clonality was higher in lesional than normal scalp, especially in alopecia totalis/universalis.

TCR sequencing used cDNA made by reverse transcription of extracted RNA. Sequenced by immunoSEQ multiplex PCR; TCRdb stores in-frame clones only, minus some. The sample records over 150,000 clones, 45% to 65% being singletons. With V trimmed by 5 bases and J by 2 bases, 11 bases remained unmatched. This CDR3 has 15 amino acids. Germline V lookup: CDR1 SQVTM, CDR2 ANQGSEA. Treatment denoted: oral pan-JAK inhibitor, 5-10 mg twice daily. The chain has TRBV29-1 and TRBJ1-1, with 7 bases that match TRBD1. The clonotype originates from a human donor with alopecia areata. The material sequenced was CD4+ T cells sorted from blood, taken at week 4, from a patient treated with tofacitinib. The CDR3 DNA sequence: TGCAGCGTTACCTTTCTAGGGGGCCTAAACACTGAAGCTTTCTTT. Translating gives CSVTFLGGLNTEAFF.